The 17 T cell receptor beta chains below all came from one sample that was sequenced in a study of blood T cell repertoires in COVID-19. Profiled with immunoSEQ multiplex PCR; TCRdb holds only in-frame clones, not every one. The repertoire holds some 270,000 clones, with about nine tenths as singletons. The sequenced sample was peripheral blood. These receptor sequences come from a man in his fifties with acute or convalescent COVID-19.

V is TRBV18 and J is TRBJ1-2; possible D gene TRBD1, 6 bases. Germline V gives CDR1 KGHSH, CDR2 LQKENI. The CDR3 spans 13 residues. The V end was cut by 6 bases, the J end by 8 bases, with 16 bases between. The CDR3 DNA follows: TGTGCCAGCTCGGCTTCAGGGGTCGGGGGCTACACCTTC. It translates to CASSASGVGGYTF.

The CDR3 region is CASSQSSGLAGGRAGELFF. DNA for the CDR3: TGTGCCAGCAGCCAGAGTTCCGGACTAGCGGGGGGTCGCGCCGGGGAGCTGTTTTTT. The chain uses TRBV14 and TRBJ2-2; 14 nucleotides agree with TRBD2. With V trimmed by 3 bases and J by 6 bases, 12 bases remained unmatched. The germline CDR1 and CDR2 sequences are SGHDN and FVKESK. CDR3 size: 19 residues.

The rearrangement uses TRBV5-1 and TRBJ2-7; 7 nucleotides line up with TRBD1. Trimming removed 4 bases from V and 4 bases from J; junction bases left unmatched: 8. The CDR3 is made up of 14 amino acids. Germline CDR1 and CDR2: SGHRS and YFSETQ. The CDR3 spells CASSKGALIYEQYF. The CDR3 DNA reads TGCGCCAGCAGCAAGGGGGCGCTTATTTACGAGCAGTACTTC. Full variable domain (rest looked up from reference TRBV5-1 and TRBJ2-7): KAGVTQTPRYLIKTRGQQVTLSCSPISGHRSVSWYQQTPGQGLQFLFEYFSETQRNKGNFPGRFSGRQFSNSRSEMNVSTLELGDSALYLCASSKGALIYEQYFGPGTRLTVT.

The chain combines TRBV12-3 or TRBV12-4 with TRBJ1-1; the match to TRBD1 covers 9 bases. Trimming removed 5 bases from V and 7 bases from J; junction bases left unmatched: 5. The CDR3 has 13 residues. The CDR3 DNA follows: TGTGCCAGCAGTGTCGACAGGGGGGGTGAAGCTTTCTTT. This sequence encodes CASSVDRGGEAFF.

J is TRBJ1-2 and V is TRBV19; D gene ambiguous. Germline V gene data show CDR1 as LNHDA and CDR2 as SQIVND (reference sequence). The CDR3 length is 13 residues. The ends were cut back, 6 bases at V and 4 bases at J, with 12 bases in the middle. The CDR3 spells CASRPIPGYGYTF. The CDR3 DNA reads as TGTGCCAGTAGACCGATTCCGGGCTATGGCTACACCTTC.

The V call is TRBV10-3, the J call TRBJ1-1; D unclear. This CDR3 is 17 amino acids long. The V end lost 8 bases, the J end lost 1 base, and 23 bases lay between the germline ends. Germline values: CDR1 ENHRY, CDR2 SYGVKD. CDR3 nucleotides: TGTGCCATCTCCTTTTCCCCCCGGGAAGTCCAGAACACTGAAGCTTTCTTT. This translates into CAISFSPREVQNTEAFF.

This clone was observed once. The CDR3 region has the DNA TGTGCCAGCAGCCCCCCCGGCAGGGAATCAACTAATGAAAAACTGTTTTTT. It codes for CASSPPGRESTNEKLFF. The V gene is TRBV7-9, the J gene TRBJ1-4; TRBD1 might be the D (5 bases). V was shortened by 5 bases and J by 0 bases, with 16 bases between the two germline ends. CDR3 length: 17 amino acids. Germline V lookup: CDR1 SEHNR, CDR2 FQNEAQ (reference sequence).

The chain carries TRBV12-5 and TRBJ1-5; 9 bases agree with TRBD1. The trim removed 1 base at V and 2 bases at J, leaving 0 bases unmatched. The CDR3 is made up of 15 amino acids. CDR1 is LGHNT, CDR2 FRNRAP, per germline. The CDR3 region is CASGLGDRGNQPQHF. The CDR3 DNA reads as TGTGCTAGTGGTTTGGGGGACAGGGGCAATCAGCCCCAGCATTTT.

The V gene is TRBV6-5, the J gene TRBJ2-5; 7 bases line up with TRBD1. The CDR3 spans 14 residues. Germline V CDR1 and CDR2: MNHEY, SVGAGI. Trimming cost V 2 bases and J 5 bases; bases outside gene matches: 5. The CDR3 sequence is CASSYRGLGETQYF. CDR3 coding DNA: TGTGCCAGCAGTTACAGGGGGCTGGGTGAGACCCAGTACTTC.

The chain is built from TRBV30 and TRBJ1-2; 7 bases are shared with TRBD1. With 4 bases clipped from V and 6 bases from J, the junction kept 8 bases outside the gene matches. Germline lookup yields CDR1 GTSNPN and CDR2 SVGIG (reference sequence). The CDR3 runs to 13 residues. Here the CDR3 DNA reads TGTGCCTGGACCGTCACAGGGGCGGATGGCTACACCTTC. Protein sequence: CAWTVTGADGYTF. The complete variable domain, with remaining parts taken from reference TRBV30 and TRBJ1-2, reads SQTIHQWPATLVQPVGSPLSLECTVEGTSNPNLYWYRQAAGRGLQLLFYSVGIGQISSEVPQNLSASRPQDRQFILSSKKLLLSDSGFYLCAWTVTGADGYTFGSGTRLTVV.

The chain combines TRBV5-1 with TRBJ2-2; 8 bases map to TRBD1. CDR3 length: 15 residues. Unmatched junction bases numbered 7, after V lost 4 bases and J lost 5 bases. Germline loops: CDR1 SGHRS, CDR2 YFSETQ. CDR3 protein: CASSQDRVGTGELFF. The CDR3 DNA sequence: TGCGCCAGCAGCCAGGACAGGGTCGGGACCGGGGAGCTGTTTTTT.

This sequence joins TRBV7-9 and TRBJ1-1; D is uncertain. V shed 5 bases and J shed 0 bases, with 7 bases lying between them. In germline, CDR1 is SEHNR, CDR2 FQNEAQ (reference sequence). The CDR3 has 13 amino acids. The CDR3 DNA sequence: TGTGCCAGCAGCCCAGATGTGAACACTGAAGCTTTCTTT. The encoded protein is CASSPDVNTEAFF.

The chain uses TRBV7-8 and TRBJ2-1; 7 bases fit TRBD1. Germline trimming cut 0 bases from V and 6 bases from J; bases unmatched to any gene: 14. There are 18 residues in the CDR3. Germline CDR1 is SGHVS and CDR2 is FQNEAQ. The CDR3 DNA reads TGTGCCAGCAGCTTAGCGTTACGTGAGGGACAGAGTCGCAATGAGCAGTTCTTC. This translates into CASSLALREGQSRNEQFF. Full variable domain (rest looked up from reference TRBV7-8 and TRBJ2-1): GAGVSQSPRYKVAKRGQDVALRCDPISGHVSLFWYQQALGQGPEFLTYFQNEAQLDKSGLPSDRFFAERPEGSVSTLKIQRTQQEDSAVYLCASSLALREGQSRNEQFFGPGTRLTVL.

A single count supports this clone. The gene calls are TRBV9 and TRBJ1-1, with D maybe TRBD1 (6 bases). Germline V CDR1 and CDR2: SGDLS, YYNGEE. Trimming took off 3 bases at V and 6 bases at J, with 12 bases between the two ends. There are 13 residues in the CDR3. This CDR3 is CASSAFDRSEAFF. CDR3 coding DNA: TGTGCCAGCAGCGCTTTTGACAGGTCTGAAGCTTTCTTT.

V and J are TRBV5-6 and TRBJ2-5; 8 nucleotides match TRBD2. Germline assignment: CDR1 SGHDT and CDR2 YYEEEE. V trimming: 4 bases; J trimming: 1 base; junction bases outside the gene matches: 3. The CDR3 has 14 residues. In DNA form, the CDR3 reads TGTGCCAGCAGCGATAGCGGGGCCCAAGAGACCCAGTACTTC. It yields the protein CASSDSGAQETQYF.

The rearrangement uses TRBV10-2 and TRBJ2-1; D unclear. The CDR3 is 12 residues long. Germline V CDR1 and CDR2: WSHSY, SAAADI. Trimming took 4 bases from V and 7 from J, leaving 8 bases between them. The CDR3 reads CASSGPWNEQFF. The CDR3 nucleotides are TGCGCCAGCAGTGGGCCTTGGAATGAGCAGTTCTTC.

The genes are TRBV6-5 and TRBJ2-2; 8 bases agree with TRBD1. The trim removed 2 bases at V and 7 bases at J, leaving 6 bases unmatched. Germline V lookup: CDR1 MNHEY, CDR2 SVGAGI. This CDR3 region has 15 residues. The chain's CDR3 is CASSYPTGGSGELFF. The CDR3, as DNA: TGTGCCAGCAGTTACCCAACAGGGGGAAGCGGGGAGCTGTTTTTT.